Detailed here is one T cell receptor beta chain. Its antigen remains unidentified. The data were taken from a study of T cells in Graves' hyperthyroidism and ophthalmopathy. Patients aged 18 to 65 had newly diagnosed hyperthyroidism that had lasted under 2 months. A patient was excluded if there was uncontrolled infection, other autoimmune disease, pregnancy or lactation. Source material for PBMCs was about 10 ml fresh peripheral blood. The study's findings and limits: Clonotypes that were expanded in thyroid above 0.001 mostly appeared in blood too.

There were TCR beta CDR3 regions amplified from RNA transcripts. HTBI primers were used for first-round RT-PCR of the TCR CDR3. TCRdb used MiXCR to reprocess the multiplex PCR reads, holding one entry per CDR3 protein. The table records 300,000 to 350,000 distinct CDR3 sequences, roughly a fifth of them present only once. The CDR3 is made up of 14 amino acids. CDR1 and CDR2 from the germline V gene are SNHLY and FYNNEI. The V segment lost 6 bases and the J segment 10 bases; nucleotides outside the gene matches: 10. The sequenced material came from blood. The clonotype originates from a woman in her forties or fifties with Graves' hyperthyroidism. The rearrangement uses TRBV2 and TRBJ2-1; TRBD2 matches at 9 bases. Here the CDR3 DNA reads TGTGCCAGCAGGTTTAGCGGGGGCGAAGGGGAGCAGTTCTTC. Protein product: CASRFSGGEGEQFF.